Listed below are T cell receptor beta chains from one sample, sequenced in a study of long-term antiretroviral therapy in people with HIV. The table came from immunoSEQ multiplex PCR; TCRdb's copy has only in-frame clones and leaves some out. The data show approximately 13,000 clones, with 77% seen just once and approximately 19% held by the top ten. The specimen was unsorted PBMCs, collected 1.3 years before starting antiretroviral therapy. Receptors originate from a middle-aged man with HIV. Each CDR3 is given with its conserved first and last residue. The order of the fields is V gene, J gene, clone size, D gene, CDR3 protein, CDR3 DNA. A D gene is named only where the DNA matches it firmly. The size field is filled for only some rows; it gives once, few, many or a size class.

V: TRBV5-1; J: TRBJ2-4; size: .; D: .; CDR3: CASSGTELAKNIQYF; DNA: TGCGCCAGCAGCGGGACTGAACTAGCCAAAAACATTCAGTACTTC
V: TRBV6-1; J: TRBJ1-4; size: .; D: .; CDR3: CASMPRRGGNEKLFF; DNA: TGTGCCAGCATGCCCAGGAGGGGCGGGAATGAAAAACTGTTTTTT
V: TRBV5-4; J: TRBJ2-5; size: .; D: .; CDR3: CATRGAGTEAGETQYF; DNA: TGTGCCACCAGGGGGGCCGGGACCGAGGCTGGAGAGACCCAGTACTTC
V: TRBV11-3; J: TRBJ1-3; size: .; D: TRBD1; CDR3: CASRIRDRGKENTIYF; DNA: TGTGCCAGCCGTATCCGGGACAGGGGGAAGGAAAACACCATATATTTT
V: TRBV11-3; J: TRBJ1-1; size: .; D: TRBD1; CDR3: CASSTGTVFSEAFF; DNA: TGTGCCAGCAGCACCGGGACAGTTTTCTCTGAAGCTTTCTTT
V: TRBV25-1; J: TRBJ2-7; size: .; D: TRBD1; CDR3: CASSESGTGFYEQYF; DNA: TGTGCCAGCAGTGAATCAGGGACAGGATTCTACGAGCAGTACTTC
V: TRBV5-6; J: TRBJ2-7; size: .; D: .; CDR3: CASSLPGGSNYEQYF; DNA: TGTGCCAGCAGCTTGCCGGGGGGCTCAAACTACGAGCAGTACTTC
V: TRBV2; J: TRBJ1-4; size: .; D: .; CDR3: CASSGAERAKLFF; DNA: TGTGCCAGCAGTGGAGCGGAGCGAGCAAAACTGTTTTTT
V: TRBV27; J: TRBJ1-5; size: medium-sized; D: .; CDR3: CASRPTRTVDNQPQHF; DNA: TGTGCCAGCAGACCTACCCGGACAGTTGATAATCAGCCCCAGCATTTT
V: TRBV7-3; J: TRBJ2-1; size: .; D: TRBD2; CDR3: CASSPSGGYNEQFF; DNA: TGTGCCAGCAGCCCTAGCGGAGGTTACAATGAGCAGTTCTTC
V: TRBV28; J: TRBJ2-5; size: .; D: TRBD1; CDR3: CASSGDSKRETQYF; DNA: TGTGCCAGCAGTGGGGACAGTAAGAGAGAGACCCAGTACTTC
V: TRBV7-9; J: TRBJ2-4; size: .; D: .; CDR3: CASSQGGWGGRWDIQYF; DNA: TGTGCCAGCAGCCAAGGAGGGTGGGGGGGCCGTTGGGACATTCAGTACTTC
V: TRBV25-1; J: TRBJ2-2; size: .; D: .; CDR3: CASSELTRTGELFF; DNA: TGTGCCAGCAGTGAGCTTACGCGGACCGGGGAGCTGTTTTTT